This entry features one TCR beta chain sequence. The run depth of the assay was deep. Generated by immunoSEQ multiplex PCR, the TCRdb table keeps only in-frame clones and is missing some. Seen here are about 1 million clones, around 76% observed once, and the top ten hold less than 1.5%. The CDR3 runs to 14 residues. V lost 2 bases and J 0 bases, leaving 8 bases between the germline ends. CDR1 and CDR2 from the germline V gene are SGHRS and YFSETQ. This sample was taken from a study of shared clonotypes between healthy human individuals. Study in general: Donors had three CD4 naive, three CD4 memory, two CD8 naive and one CD8 memory plate apiece.

This sequence was found in a man aged 18 to 29 in good health. Sequenced material: memory CD4+ T cells sorted from blood. Noted subset: CD45RA-negative fraction. The chain recombines TRBV5-1 with TRBJ2-5; maybe TRBD2 (6 bases). The CDR3 here is CASSFAGYQETQYF. As DNA, the CDR3 is TGCGCCAGCAGCTTCGCGGGGTACCAAGAGACCCAGTACTTC.